The rows below give T cell receptor beta chains drawn from one sample of a study of blood T cell repertoires in COVID-19. Sequencing used immunoSEQ multiplex PCR; TCRdb keeps in-frame clones, though not all of them. Here the sample spans about 110,000 clones, approximately 80% being singletons. Sample: peripheral blood. Every receptor here comes from a woman aged 70 to 79 with acute or convalescent COVID-19. The CDR3 runs from the conserved cysteine through the conserved F or W. D genes are given only for firm matches. Clone size is shown for a subset of rows, as once, few, many or a class of expanded clone.

V,size,D,J,DNA,CDR3
TRBV18,.,TRBD2,TRBJ2-7,TGTGCCAGCTCACAGACTAGCGGGGGCTCCTACGAGCAGTACTTC,CASSQTSGGSYEQYF
TRBV15,.,TRBD1,TRBJ2-1,TGTGCCACCAGCAGAGGATACACAGGGGGACCCGGGGAGCAGTTCTTC,CATSRGYTGGPGEQFF
TRBV7-9,.,.,TRBJ1-3,TGTGCCAGCAGTTCGACAGGAATCTCTGGAAACACCATATATTTT,CASSSTGISGNTIYF
TRBV28,.,TRBD1,TRBJ1-4,TGTGCCAGCAGTTCATCGGACAGGAGGCGCGAAAAACTGTTTTTT,CASSSSDRRREKLFF
TRBV3-1/TRBV3-2,.,.,TRBJ1-5,TGTGCCAGCAGCCCTCTCCGGGCTGGCAGCGGAGGGGCCCAGCATTTT,CASSPLRAGSGGAQHF
TRBV18,once,.,TRBJ2-7,TGTGCCAGCTCACCATTGCAGGGGCTAGAAAGCTCCTACGAGCAGTACTTC,CASSPLQGLESSYEQYF
TRBV6-2/TRBV6-3,.,TRBD2,TRBJ2-3,TGTGCCAGCAGTTTTCTTTTAGCGGGAGGGCCGGGGTCAGATACGCAGTATTTT,CASSFLLAGGPGSDTQYF
TRBV30,.,.,TRBJ1-5,TGTGCCTGGAGCCAGGGGTCTAGCAATCAGCCCCAGCATTTT,CAWSQGSSNQPQHF
TRBV9,.,TRBD2,TRBJ2-3,TGTGCCAGCAGCGTAGTAGGACTAGCGGGGTTCGATACGCAGTATTTT,CASSVVGLAGFDTQYF
TRBV28,.,TRBD2,TRBJ2-7,TGTGCCAGCAGACCCCCGGGAGGGGGTGGCGAGCAGTACTTC,CASRPPGGGGEQYF
TRBV5-4,.,TRBD1,TRBJ1-1,TGTGCCAGTGGGGGGACAGGTAGTACGCGGACTGAAGCTTTCTTT,CASGGTGSTRTEAFF
TRBV5-1,once,TRBD1,TRBJ1-3,TGCGCCAGCAGCGGACGAGGGGGCACCAACTCTGGAAACACCATATATTTT,CASSGRGGTNSGNTIYF
TRBV10-3,once,.,TRBJ2-7,TGTGCCATCAGTGAGTCGGGGGGGCGGGTATCTTCCGAGCAGTACTTC,CAISESGGRVSSEQYF
TRBV7-2,.,.,TRBJ1-3,TGTGCCAGCACCGTAGGGGCGACCGGTGGAAACACCATATATTTT,CASTVGATGGNTIYF
TRBV27,.,TRBD1,TRBJ1-1,TGTGCCACCAGGACAGGGACTGAAGCTTTCTTT,CATRTGTEAFF
TRBV6-5,.,TRBD2,TRBJ2-2,TGTGCCAGCCGGACTAGCGGGAGGGTCGGGGAGCTGTTTTTT,CASRTSGRVGELFF
TRBV5-4,.,TRBD2,TRBJ2-2,TGTGCCAGCAGCTTTAGCGGGGGAGGGGAGCTGTTTTTT,CASSFSGGGELFF
TRBV3-1/TRBV3-2,.,.,TRBJ1-1,TGTGCCAGCAGCCAAGCAGGCAGGTTAAACACTGAAGCTTTCTTT,CASSQAGRLNTEAFF
TRBV19,.,.,TRBJ2-1,TGTGCCAGTAGTATTGGCGGTTCAAACTACAATGAGCAGTTCTTC,CASSIGGSNYNEQFF
TRBV7-8,.,TRBD2,TRBJ2-5,TGTGCCAGCAGCTTAGGAGGCGGGGGGTGGTTAGAGACCCAGTACTTC,CASSLGGGGWLETQYF
TRBV4-2,.,TRBD1,TRBJ1-3,TGTGCCAGCAGCCAGGAAACAGGGGGCCCTGGAAACACCATATATTTT,CASSQETGGPGNTIYF
TRBV6-5,.,.,TRBJ1-6,TGTGCCAGCAGTTACTCGGGGGCGAGTAATTCACCCCTCCACTTT,CASSYSGASNSPLHF
TRBV21-1,.,.,TRBJ1-3,TGTGCCAGCAGCAAAGGGAGGACAGGGAAGACTGGAAACACCATATATTTT,CASSKGRTGKTGNTIYF
TRBV24-1,.,TRBD1,TRBJ2-3,TGTGCCACCAAGGACAGGGCGGAAGATACGCAGTATTTT,CATKDRAEDTQYF
TRBV12-3/TRBV12-4,.,TRBD1,TRBJ1-1,TGTGCCAGCAGTTCCCAGGACAGGGGAGCTTTCTTT,CASSSQDRGAFF
TRBV18,.,.,TRBJ2-5,TGTGCCAGCTCACTTCGGACATTCCAAGAGACCCAGTACTTC,CASSLRTFQETQYF
TRBV12-3/TRBV12-4,.,.,TRBJ2-7,TGTGCCAGCAGTTTAAAGCCGGCCTACGAGCAGTACTTC,CASSLKPAYEQYF
TRBV5-4,.,.,TRBJ1-1,TGTGCCAGCAGCCCGGGAGGGGGATTACGAAACATGAACACTGAAGCTTTCTTT,CASSPGGGLRNMNTEAFF
TRBV2,once,TRBD1,TRBJ2-7,TGTGCCAGCAGTGATTGGGGACAGAAGGCTTACGAGCAGTACTTC,CASSDWGQKAYEQYF
TRBV6-5,.,.,TRBJ2-7,TGTGCCAGCAAATCAGGGGCCTACGAGCAGTACTTC,CASKSGAYEQYF
TRBV27,.,TRBD2,TRBJ2-3,TGTGCCAGCAGCCGGGGGGGCGGACTAGCGAAGGGAACGCAGTATTTT,CASSRGGGLAKGTQYF
TRBV6-5,few,.,TRBJ1-5,TGTGCCAGCAGTCTATCAGGGGAAGGTCAGCCCCAGCATTTT,CASSLSGEGQPQHF
TRBV19,.,TRBD2,TRBJ2-7,TGTGCCAGTAGTCCTCAACTAACTAGCGGGGGGGTGGCGAGCTCCTACGAGCAGTACTTC,CASSPQLTSGGVASSYEQYF
TRBV9,.,TRBD1,TRBJ1-2,TGTGCCAGCAGCGTAGAGGGGGCGAGCTATGGCTACACCTTC,CASSVEGASYGYTF
TRBV7-9,.,TRBD2,TRBJ2-1,TGTGCCAGCAGCTCCGGGGGGAACTACAATGAGCAGTTCTTC,CASSSGGNYNEQFF
TRBV9,.,.,TRBJ1-6,TGTGCCAGCAGCTCCGCAGGGGCGGATAATTCACCCCTCCACTTT,CASSSAGADNSPLHF
TRBV25-1,.,TRBD1,TRBJ2-5,TGTGCCAGCAGCGCTTCACTGGGACAGGGGTCCCAAGAGACCCAGTACTTC,CASSASLGQGSQETQYF